This TCR beta chain was captured by sequencing in a study of T-cell memory formation after mild COVID-19. This clonotype came up a few times. The germline gives CDR1 ENHRY, CDR2 SYGVKD. The CDR3 has 14 residues. V lost 2 bases to trimming and J lost 4 bases; unmatched junction nucleotides: 4. TCRdb passed the 5' RACE reads through MiXCR, listing each CDR3 protein once. The table shows nearly 110,000 distinct CDR3 sequences, with approximately 15% occurring only once. The source material was PBMCs or a T cell subset sorted from them (not recorded which). The rearrangement links TRBV10-3 to TRBJ1-1; 7 nucleotides agree with TRBD1. The source of this sequence is an adult woman who had mild COVID-19 (a few samples of this study predate the infection). Cell type and time point are not known. As DNA, the CDR3 is TGTGCCATCAGTGAGACAGGGGACGGCACTGAAGCTTTCTTT. Translation gives CAISETGDGTEAFF.